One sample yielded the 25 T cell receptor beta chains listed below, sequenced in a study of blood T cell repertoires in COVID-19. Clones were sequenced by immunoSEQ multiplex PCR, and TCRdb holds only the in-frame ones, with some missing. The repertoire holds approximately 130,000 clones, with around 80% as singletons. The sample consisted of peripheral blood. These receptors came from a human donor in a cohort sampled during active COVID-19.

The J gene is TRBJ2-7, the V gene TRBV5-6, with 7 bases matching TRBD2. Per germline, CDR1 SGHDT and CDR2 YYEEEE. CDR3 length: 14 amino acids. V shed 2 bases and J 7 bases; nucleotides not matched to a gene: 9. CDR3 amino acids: CASSFTAGVGEQYF. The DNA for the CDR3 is TGTGCCAGCAGCTTTACGGCGGGGGTTGGAGAGCAGTACTTC.

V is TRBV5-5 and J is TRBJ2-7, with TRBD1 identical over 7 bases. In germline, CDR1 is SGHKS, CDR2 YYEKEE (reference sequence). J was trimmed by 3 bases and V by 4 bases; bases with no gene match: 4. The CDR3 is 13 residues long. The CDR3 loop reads CASSVQGYYEQYF. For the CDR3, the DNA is TGTGCCAGCAGCGTACAGGGGTACTACGAGCAGTACTTC. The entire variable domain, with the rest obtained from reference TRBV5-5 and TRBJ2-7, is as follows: DAGVTQSPTHLIKTRGQQVTLRCSPISGHKSVSWYQQVLGQGPQFIFQYYEKEERGRGNFPDRFSARQFPNYSSELNVNALLLGDSALYLCASSVQGYYEQYFGPGTRLTVT.

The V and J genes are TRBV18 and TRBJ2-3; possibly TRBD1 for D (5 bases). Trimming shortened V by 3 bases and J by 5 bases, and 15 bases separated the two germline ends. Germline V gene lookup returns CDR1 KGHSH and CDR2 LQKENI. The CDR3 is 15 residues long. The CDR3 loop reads CASSPGRQGRDTQYF. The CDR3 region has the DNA TGTGCCAGCTCACCGGGGCGGCAAGGCAGAGATACGCAGTATTTT.

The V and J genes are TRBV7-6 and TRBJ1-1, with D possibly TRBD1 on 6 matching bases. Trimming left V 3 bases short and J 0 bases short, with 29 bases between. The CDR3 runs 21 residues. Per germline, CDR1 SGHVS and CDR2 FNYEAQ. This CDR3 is CASSLPLAPNRDGALNTEAFF. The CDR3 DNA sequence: TGTGCCAGCAGCTTGCCCTTAGCGCCCAACAGGGACGGGGCATTGAACACTGAAGCTTTCTTT.

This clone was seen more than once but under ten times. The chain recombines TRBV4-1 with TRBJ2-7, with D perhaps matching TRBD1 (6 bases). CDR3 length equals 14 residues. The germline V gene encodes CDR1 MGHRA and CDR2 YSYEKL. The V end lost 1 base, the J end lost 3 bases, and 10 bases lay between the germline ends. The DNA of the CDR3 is TGCGCCAGCAGCCAAGTTGGGACATACTACGAGCAGTACTTC. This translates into CASSQVGTYYEQYF.

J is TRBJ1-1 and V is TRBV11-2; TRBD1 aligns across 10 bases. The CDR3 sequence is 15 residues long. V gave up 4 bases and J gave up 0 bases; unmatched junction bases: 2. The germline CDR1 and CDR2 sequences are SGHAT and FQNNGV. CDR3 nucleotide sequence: TGTGCCAGCAGCTCGGGACAGGGGCTGAACACTGAAGCTTTCTTT. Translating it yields CASSSGQGLNTEAFF.

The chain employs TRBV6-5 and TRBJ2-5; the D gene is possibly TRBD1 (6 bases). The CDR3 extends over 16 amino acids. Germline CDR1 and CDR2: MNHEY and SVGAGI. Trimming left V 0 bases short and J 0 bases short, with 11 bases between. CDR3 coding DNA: TGTGCCAGCAGTTACTCGAGGACAGAGTACCAAGAGACCCAGTACTTC. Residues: CASSYSRTEYQETQYF.

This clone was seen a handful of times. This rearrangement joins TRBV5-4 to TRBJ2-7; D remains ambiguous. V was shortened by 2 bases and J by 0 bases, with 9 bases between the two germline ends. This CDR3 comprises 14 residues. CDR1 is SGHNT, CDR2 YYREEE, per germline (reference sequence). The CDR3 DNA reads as TGTGCCAGCAGCTTTCTCTCAGACTCCTACGAGCAGTACTTC. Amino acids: CASSFLSDSYEQYF.

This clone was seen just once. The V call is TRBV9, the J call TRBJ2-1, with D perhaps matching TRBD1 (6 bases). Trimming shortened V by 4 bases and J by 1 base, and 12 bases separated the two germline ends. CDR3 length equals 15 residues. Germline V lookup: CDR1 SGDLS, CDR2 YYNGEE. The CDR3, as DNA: TGTGCCAGCAGCAAGAAGGGGGTTTCCTACAATGAGCAGTTCTTC. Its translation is CASSKKGVSYNEQFF.

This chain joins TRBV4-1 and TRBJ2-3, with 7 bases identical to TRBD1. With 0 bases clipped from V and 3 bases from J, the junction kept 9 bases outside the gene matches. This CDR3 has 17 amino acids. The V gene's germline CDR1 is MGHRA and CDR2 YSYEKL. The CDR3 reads CASSQDMTTGTTDTQYF. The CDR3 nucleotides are TGCGCCAGCAGCCAAGATATGACGACAGGGACGACAGATACGCAGTATTTT.

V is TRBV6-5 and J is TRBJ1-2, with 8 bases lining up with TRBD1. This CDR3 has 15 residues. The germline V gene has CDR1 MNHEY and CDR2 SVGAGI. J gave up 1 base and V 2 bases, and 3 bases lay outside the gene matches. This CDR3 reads CASSYGQGVNYGYTF. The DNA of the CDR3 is TGTGCCAGCAGTTACGGACAGGGCGTTAACTATGGCTACACCTTC.

The CDR3 loop is CASGQGGYEQYF. CDR3 sequence (DNA): TGTGCCTCTGGACAGGGAGGCTACGAGCAGTACTTC. The chain is built from TRBV10-3 and TRBJ2-7, with 8 bases lining up with TRBD1. CDR1 and CDR2 from the germline V gene are ENHRY and SYGVKD. CDR3 length: 12 residues. The J segment lost 3 bases and the V segment lost 11 bases, leaving 6 bases of the junction unmatched.

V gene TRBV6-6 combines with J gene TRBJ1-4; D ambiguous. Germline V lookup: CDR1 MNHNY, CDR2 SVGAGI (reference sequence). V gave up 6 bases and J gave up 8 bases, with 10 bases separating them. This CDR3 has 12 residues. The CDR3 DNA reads TGTGCCAGCAGCTTCGCGAACGAAAAACTGTTTTTT. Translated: CASSFANEKLFF.

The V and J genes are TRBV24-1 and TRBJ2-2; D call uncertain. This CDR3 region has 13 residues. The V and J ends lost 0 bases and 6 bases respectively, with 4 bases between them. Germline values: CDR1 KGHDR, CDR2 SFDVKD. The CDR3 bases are TGTGCCACCAGTGATTTGCCAGCCGGGGAGCTGTTTTTT. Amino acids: CATSDLPAGELFF.

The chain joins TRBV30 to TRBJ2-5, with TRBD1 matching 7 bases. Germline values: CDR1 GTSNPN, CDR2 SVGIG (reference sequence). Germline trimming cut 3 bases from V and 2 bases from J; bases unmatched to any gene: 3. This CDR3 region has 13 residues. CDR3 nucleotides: TGTGCCTGGAGGGGACAGATTCAAGAGACCCAGTACTTC. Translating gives CAWRGQIQETQYF.

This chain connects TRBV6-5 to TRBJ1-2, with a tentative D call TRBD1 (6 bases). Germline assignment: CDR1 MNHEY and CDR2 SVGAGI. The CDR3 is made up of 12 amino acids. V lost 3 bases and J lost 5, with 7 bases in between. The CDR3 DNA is TGTGCCAGCAGTTATGGACAGTATGGCTACACCTTC. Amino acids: CASSYGQYGYTF.

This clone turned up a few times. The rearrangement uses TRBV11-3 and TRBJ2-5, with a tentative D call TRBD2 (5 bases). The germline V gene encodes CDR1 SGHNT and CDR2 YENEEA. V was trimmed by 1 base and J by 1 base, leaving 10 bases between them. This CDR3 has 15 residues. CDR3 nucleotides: TGTGCCAGCAGCTTAGGGGAGTACAGCCAAGAGACCCAGTACTTC. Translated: CASSLGEYSQETQYF.

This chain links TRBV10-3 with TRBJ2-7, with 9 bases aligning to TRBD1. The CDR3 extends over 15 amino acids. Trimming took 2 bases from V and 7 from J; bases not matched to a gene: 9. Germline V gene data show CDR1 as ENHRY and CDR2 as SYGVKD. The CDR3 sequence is CAISERRDRAGEQYF. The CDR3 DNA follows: TGTGCCATCAGTGAGAGAAGGGACAGGGCAGGGGAGCAGTACTTC.

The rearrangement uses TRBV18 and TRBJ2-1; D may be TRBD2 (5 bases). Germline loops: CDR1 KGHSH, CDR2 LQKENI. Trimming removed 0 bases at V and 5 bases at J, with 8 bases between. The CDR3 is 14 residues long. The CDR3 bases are TGTGCCAGCTCACCACCGGCGGGCAACAATGAGCAGTTCTTC. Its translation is CASSPPAGNNEQFF.

CDR3: CASSPQGYSQPQHF. In DNA, the CDR3 is TGTGCCAGCAGTCCACAGGGATATAGTCAGCCCCAGCATTTT. The rearrangement joins TRBV2 to TRBJ1-5, with D perhaps matching TRBD1 (6 bases). Trimming cost V 5 bases and J 6 bases, with 14 bases left between them. Germline-derived CDR1 and CDR2 are SNHLY and FYNNEI. The CDR3 has 14 amino acids.

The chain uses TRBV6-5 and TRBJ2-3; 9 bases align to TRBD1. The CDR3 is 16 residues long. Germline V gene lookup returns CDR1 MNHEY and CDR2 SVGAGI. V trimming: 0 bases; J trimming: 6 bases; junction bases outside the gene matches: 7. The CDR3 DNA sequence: TGTGCCAGCAGTTACTCCGGGACAGGGTTAGGGGATACGCAGTATTTT. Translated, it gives CASSYSGTGLGDTQYF.

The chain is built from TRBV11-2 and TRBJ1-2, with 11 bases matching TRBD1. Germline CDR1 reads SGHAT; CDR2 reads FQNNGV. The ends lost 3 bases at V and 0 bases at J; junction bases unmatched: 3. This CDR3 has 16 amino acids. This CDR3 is CASSLGGQGANYGYTF. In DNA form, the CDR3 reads TGTGCCAGCAGCTTGGGGGGACAGGGGGCTAACTATGGCTACACCTTC. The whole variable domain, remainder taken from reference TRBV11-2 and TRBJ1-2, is EAGVAQSPRYKIIEKRQSVAFWCNPISGHATLYWYQQILGQGPKLLIQFQNNGVVDDSQLPKDRFSAERLKGVDSTLKIQPAKLEDSAVYLCASSLGGQGANYGYTFGSGTRLTVV.

CDR3 coding DNA: TGTGCCAGTAGTAAGTTTGCGATGGGACAGGGTATGAATGAGCAGTTCTTC. Amino acids: CASSKFAMGQGMNEQFF. The J gene is TRBJ2-1, the V gene TRBV19, with 9 bases that match TRBD1. V gave up 4 bases and J gave up 7 bases; unmatched junction bases: 14. The CDR3 contains 17 residues. The germline V gene encodes CDR1 LNHDA and CDR2 SQIVND (reference sequence).

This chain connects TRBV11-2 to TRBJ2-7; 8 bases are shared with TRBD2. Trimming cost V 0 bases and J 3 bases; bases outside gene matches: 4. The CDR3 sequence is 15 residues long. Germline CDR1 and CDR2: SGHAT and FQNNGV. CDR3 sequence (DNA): TGTGCCAGCAGCTTAGAGCGCGGGGGGCTCTACGAGCAGTACTTC. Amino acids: CASSLERGGLYEQYF.

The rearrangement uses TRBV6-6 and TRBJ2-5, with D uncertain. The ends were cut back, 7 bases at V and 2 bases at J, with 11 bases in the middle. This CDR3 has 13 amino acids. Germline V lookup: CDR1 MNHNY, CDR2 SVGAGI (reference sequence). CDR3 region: CASNTQSQETQYF. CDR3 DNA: TGTGCCAGCAATACACAGTCACAAGAGACCCAGTACTTC.